Presented here are 22 T cell receptor beta chains from one specimen sequenced in a study of blood T cell repertoires in COVID-19. Profiling relied on immunoSEQ multiplex PCR, and the TCRdb table lists in-frame clones only, not all of them. The profile shows some 260,000 clones, around four fifths of them singletons. Sequencing was done on a sample of PBMCs or T cells enriched from blood (not recorded which). The receptors were gathered from a man aged 25 to 45 with acute COVID-19.

As for this clone: Germline is not matched at one junction end, which may reflect a read error. The chain links TRBV5-1 to TRBJ2-3, with TRBD2 matching over 10 bases. The CDR3 length is 14 residues. Germline lookup yields CDR1 SGHRS and CDR2 YFSETQ. The CDR3 DNA is TGTGCCAGCACCTTAGCGGGAGGAACAGATACGCAGTATTTT. Protein: CASTLAGGTDTQYF.

The V call is TRBV29-1, the J call TRBJ1-1, with TRBD1 as a possible D gene (6 bases). Germline loops: CDR1 SQVTM, CDR2 ANQGSEA. The CDR3 sequence is 11 residues long. CDR3 DNA sequence: TGCAGTGAGGGGGTCGGCACTGAAGCTTTCTTT. Translated, it gives CSEGVGTEAFF.

The chain recombines TRBV5-1 with TRBJ2-5, with 12 nucleotides matching TRBD2. V trimming: 1 base; J trimming: 2 bases; junction bases outside the gene matches: 6. Germline CDR1 reads SGHRS; CDR2 reads YFSETQ. The CDR3 consists of 17 residues. CDR3 loop: CASSLNPSGGAQETQYF. The DNA for the CDR3 is TGCGCCAGCAGCTTGAACCCTAGCGGGGGGGCTCAAGAGACCCAGTACTTC.

This rearrangement joins TRBV24-1 to TRBJ1-5; D is possibly TRBD1 (5 bases). The V gene's germline CDR1 is KGHDR and CDR2 SFDVKD. Trimming removed 12 bases at V and 1 base at J, with 12 bases between. The CDR3 length is 13 residues. CDR3 sequence (DNA): TGTGCCGCGGGGGGACTAAGCAATCAGCCCCAGCATTTT. Residues: CAAGGLSNQPQHF.

The chain links TRBV9 to TRBJ1-2; unclear D gene. The CDR3 sequence is 13 residues long. Germline CDR1 SGDLS, CDR2 YYNGEE. Trimming took off 2 bases at V and 4 bases at J, with 9 bases between the two ends. CDR3 protein: CASSVLGGYGYTF. CDR3 DNA: TGTGCCAGCAGCGTTTTAGGCGGCTATGGCTACACCTTC.

The chain recombines TRBV6-1 with TRBJ1-1; D possibly corresponds to TRBD1 (6 bases). V lost 0 bases to trimming and J lost 5 bases, with 10 bases between them. Germline CDR1 and CDR2: MNHNS and SASEGT. CDR3 length: 14 residues. The CDR3 region is CASSEADSLTEAFF. Written as DNA, the CDR3 is TGTGCCAGCAGTGAAGCGGACAGCTTAACTGAAGCTTTCTTT.

The chain couples TRBV15 to TRBJ1-2; 7 positions match TRBD1. This CDR3 spans 13 amino acids. The V gene end was trimmed by 5 bases and the J gene end by 5 bases; junction bases not matched to a gene: 5. The germline CDR1 and CDR2 sequences are LNHNV and YYDKDF (reference sequence). CDR3 DNA: TGTGCCACCAGCTCGGACAGGTTATATGGCTACACCTTC. This translates into CATSSDRLYGYTF.

V usage is TRBV12-5 and J usage is TRBJ1-1; a weak D match, TRBD1 (6 bases). Germline V CDR1 and CDR2: LGHNT, FRNRAP. The CDR3 is made up of 11 amino acids. The ends were cut back, 6 bases at V and 10 bases at J, with 12 bases in the middle. Here the CDR3 reads CASGVSGAAFF. The CDR3 region has the DNA TGTGCTAGTGGCGTTTCAGGGGCAGCTTTCTTT.

This chain joins TRBV7-2 and TRBJ1-5; D remains ambiguous. V was shortened by 3 bases and J by 4 bases, with 10 bases between the two germline ends. There are 14 residues in the CDR3. In germline, CDR1 is SGHTA, CDR2 FQGNSA. The CDR3 loop reads CASSLLVSNQPQHF. CDR3 DNA: TGTGCCAGCAGCTTGTTAGTCTCAAATCAGCCCCAGCATTTT. Using reference TRBV7-2 and TRBJ1-5 for the parts outside the CDR3, the full variable domain is GAGVSQSPSNKVTEKGKDVELRCDPISGHTALYWYRQSLGQGLEFLIYFQGNSAPDKSGLPSDRFSAERTGGSVSTLTIQRTQQEDSAVYLCASSLLVSNQPQHFGDGTRLSIL.

Of note for this clone: Other DNA sequences in the sample encode the same CDR3. The CDR3 here is CAISESGGTQETQYF. The CDR3 DNA follows: TGTGCCATCAGTGAGTCGGGGGGAACACAAGAGACCCAGTACTTC. The chain combines TRBV10-3 with TRBJ2-5, with a weak D call TRBD2 (6 bases). Germline V gene sequence: CDR1 ENHRY, CDR2 SYGVKD. The CDR3 runs 15 residues. V lost 0 bases to trimming and J lost 2 bases, with 10 bases between them.

This rearrangement joins TRBV11-2 to TRBJ1-6; D gene ambiguous. Trimming took off 5 bases at V and 5 bases at J, with 10 bases between the two ends. From germline, CDR1 is SGHAT and CDR2 FQNNGV. The CDR3 runs 14 residues. The CDR3: CASSPRIDNSPLHF. The CDR3 DNA follows: TGTGCCAGCAGCCCGAGGATTGATAATTCACCCCTCCACTTT.

The chain has TRBV29-1 and TRBJ1-1, with 8 bases identical to TRBD1. The CDR3 runs 11 residues. V was clipped by 7 bases and J by 9 bases; unmatched bases: 7. Germline CDR1 reads SQVTM; CDR2 reads ANQGSEA. In DNA, the CDR3 is TGCAGCGGTGTGACAGGGGCCCAAGCTTTCTTT. Its translation is CSGVTGAQAFF.

The V and J genes are TRBV6-6 and TRBJ1-2; a possible D gene is TRBD1 (5 bases). The CDR3 totals 13 residues. Trimming took off 6 bases at V and 5 bases at J, with 13 bases between the two ends. The germline gives CDR1 MNHNY, CDR2 SVGAGI (reference sequence). DNA of the CDR3: TGTGCCAGCAGACAAAACACAGGATATGGCTACACCTTC. It specifies CASRQNTGYGYTF.

This clone was recorded a few times. The rearrangement links TRBV6-4 to TRBJ1-5; no firm D call. The CDR3 totals 14 residues. V gave up 8 bases and J gave up 3 bases, with 14 bases separating them. Per the germline V gene, CDR1 is MRHNA and CDR2 is SNTAGT. This chain's CDR3 is CASRPGWNNQPQHF. CDR3 nucleotides: TGTGCCAGCCGGCCAGGTTGGAACAATCAGCCCCAGCATTTT.

The chain recombines TRBV6-1 with TRBJ2-7; TRBD1 matches at 7 bases. Looked up from germline, CDR1 is MNHNS and CDR2 is SASEGT. This CDR3 has 14 residues. The V gene end was trimmed by 2 bases and the J gene end by 12 bases; junction bases not matched to a gene: 13. CDR3 sequence: CASSEPDRVRPLYV. Here the CDR3 DNA reads TGTGCCAGCAGTGAACCCGACAGGGTCAGGCCTCTGTACGTC.

The chain joins TRBV24-1 to TRBJ2-7; D unresolved. CDR1 KGHDR and CDR2 SFDVKD come from the germline V gene. V dropped 3 bases and J dropped 7 bases, with 9 bases sitting between them. CDR3 length: 12 amino acids. The CDR3 is CATSDATGEQYV. In DNA form, the CDR3 reads TGTGCCACCAGTGATGCAACCGGGGAGCAGTACGTC.

The chain is built from TRBV29-1 and TRBJ1-1; possibly TRBD1 for D (6 bases). The CDR3 has 12 amino acids. The V end lost 7 bases, the J end lost 1 base, and 10 bases lay between the germline ends. Germline lookup yields CDR1 SQVTM and CDR2 ANQGSEA. CDR3 bases: TGCAGCGGGGGGCGAGCGAACACTGAAGCTTTCTTT. Its translation is CSGGRANTEAFF.

V gene TRBV19 combines with J gene TRBJ1-5; TRBD1 agrees at 8 bases. The length of the CDR3 is 14 residues. V lost 6 bases to trimming and J lost 4 bases; unmatched junction nucleotides: 5. The V gene's germline CDR1 is LNHDA and CDR2 SQIVND (reference sequence). The CDR3: CASRSDRANQPQHF. In DNA, the CDR3 is TGTGCCAGTAGGTCGGACAGGGCAAATCAGCCCCAGCATTTT. Supplemented by reference TRBV19 and TRBJ1-5, the full variable domain reads DGGITQSPKYLFRKEGQNVTLSCEQNLNHDAMYWYRQDPGQGLRLIYYSQIVNDFQKGDIAEGYSVSREKKESFPLTVTSAQKNPTAFYLCASRSDRANQPQHFGDGTRLSIL.

The J gene is TRBJ1-6, the V gene TRBV5-1, with D unclear. The CDR3 runs to 15 residues. Looked up from germline, CDR1 is SGHRS and CDR2 is YFSETQ. V gave up 0 bases and J gave up 10 bases, with 14 bases separating them. In DNA, the CDR3 is TGCGCCAGCAGCTTGGTGGCAGGAGACTACTCACCCCTCCACTTT. Its protein product is CASSLVAGDYSPLHF.

This chain uses TRBV10-3 with TRBJ1-5; D may be TRBD1 (5 bases). Trimming left V 0 bases short and J 3 bases short, with 12 bases between. CDR3 length: 16 amino acids. Germline V gives CDR1 ENHRY, CDR2 SYGVKD. CDR3 DNA sequence: TGTGCCATCAGTGAGTCGAGTTGGGGCTACAATCAGCCCCAGCATTTT. Amino acids: CAISESSWGYNQPQHF.

The V call is TRBV7-9, the J call TRBJ1-5; the match to TRBD1 covers 7 bases. With 5 bases clipped from V and 2 bases from J, the junction kept 6 bases outside the gene matches. The germline V gene has CDR1 SEHNR and CDR2 FQNEAQ (reference sequence). This CDR3 is built from 15 residues. The CDR3 region has the DNA TGTGCCAGCAGCCGAGACAGGGATGGCAATCAGCCCCAGCATTTT. This codes for CASSRDRDGNQPQHF.

With respect to this clone: One end of the junction does not line up with germline, which may come from a read error. The gene calls are TRBV5-1 and TRBJ1-6; TRBD1 aligns across 7 bases. Per germline, CDR1 SGHRS and CDR2 YFSETQ. The CDR3 is 14 amino acids. The CDR3 region has the DNA TGTGCCAGCAGCCCCGCACAGGGGAATTCACCCCTCCACTTT. This translates into CASSPAQGNSPLHF.